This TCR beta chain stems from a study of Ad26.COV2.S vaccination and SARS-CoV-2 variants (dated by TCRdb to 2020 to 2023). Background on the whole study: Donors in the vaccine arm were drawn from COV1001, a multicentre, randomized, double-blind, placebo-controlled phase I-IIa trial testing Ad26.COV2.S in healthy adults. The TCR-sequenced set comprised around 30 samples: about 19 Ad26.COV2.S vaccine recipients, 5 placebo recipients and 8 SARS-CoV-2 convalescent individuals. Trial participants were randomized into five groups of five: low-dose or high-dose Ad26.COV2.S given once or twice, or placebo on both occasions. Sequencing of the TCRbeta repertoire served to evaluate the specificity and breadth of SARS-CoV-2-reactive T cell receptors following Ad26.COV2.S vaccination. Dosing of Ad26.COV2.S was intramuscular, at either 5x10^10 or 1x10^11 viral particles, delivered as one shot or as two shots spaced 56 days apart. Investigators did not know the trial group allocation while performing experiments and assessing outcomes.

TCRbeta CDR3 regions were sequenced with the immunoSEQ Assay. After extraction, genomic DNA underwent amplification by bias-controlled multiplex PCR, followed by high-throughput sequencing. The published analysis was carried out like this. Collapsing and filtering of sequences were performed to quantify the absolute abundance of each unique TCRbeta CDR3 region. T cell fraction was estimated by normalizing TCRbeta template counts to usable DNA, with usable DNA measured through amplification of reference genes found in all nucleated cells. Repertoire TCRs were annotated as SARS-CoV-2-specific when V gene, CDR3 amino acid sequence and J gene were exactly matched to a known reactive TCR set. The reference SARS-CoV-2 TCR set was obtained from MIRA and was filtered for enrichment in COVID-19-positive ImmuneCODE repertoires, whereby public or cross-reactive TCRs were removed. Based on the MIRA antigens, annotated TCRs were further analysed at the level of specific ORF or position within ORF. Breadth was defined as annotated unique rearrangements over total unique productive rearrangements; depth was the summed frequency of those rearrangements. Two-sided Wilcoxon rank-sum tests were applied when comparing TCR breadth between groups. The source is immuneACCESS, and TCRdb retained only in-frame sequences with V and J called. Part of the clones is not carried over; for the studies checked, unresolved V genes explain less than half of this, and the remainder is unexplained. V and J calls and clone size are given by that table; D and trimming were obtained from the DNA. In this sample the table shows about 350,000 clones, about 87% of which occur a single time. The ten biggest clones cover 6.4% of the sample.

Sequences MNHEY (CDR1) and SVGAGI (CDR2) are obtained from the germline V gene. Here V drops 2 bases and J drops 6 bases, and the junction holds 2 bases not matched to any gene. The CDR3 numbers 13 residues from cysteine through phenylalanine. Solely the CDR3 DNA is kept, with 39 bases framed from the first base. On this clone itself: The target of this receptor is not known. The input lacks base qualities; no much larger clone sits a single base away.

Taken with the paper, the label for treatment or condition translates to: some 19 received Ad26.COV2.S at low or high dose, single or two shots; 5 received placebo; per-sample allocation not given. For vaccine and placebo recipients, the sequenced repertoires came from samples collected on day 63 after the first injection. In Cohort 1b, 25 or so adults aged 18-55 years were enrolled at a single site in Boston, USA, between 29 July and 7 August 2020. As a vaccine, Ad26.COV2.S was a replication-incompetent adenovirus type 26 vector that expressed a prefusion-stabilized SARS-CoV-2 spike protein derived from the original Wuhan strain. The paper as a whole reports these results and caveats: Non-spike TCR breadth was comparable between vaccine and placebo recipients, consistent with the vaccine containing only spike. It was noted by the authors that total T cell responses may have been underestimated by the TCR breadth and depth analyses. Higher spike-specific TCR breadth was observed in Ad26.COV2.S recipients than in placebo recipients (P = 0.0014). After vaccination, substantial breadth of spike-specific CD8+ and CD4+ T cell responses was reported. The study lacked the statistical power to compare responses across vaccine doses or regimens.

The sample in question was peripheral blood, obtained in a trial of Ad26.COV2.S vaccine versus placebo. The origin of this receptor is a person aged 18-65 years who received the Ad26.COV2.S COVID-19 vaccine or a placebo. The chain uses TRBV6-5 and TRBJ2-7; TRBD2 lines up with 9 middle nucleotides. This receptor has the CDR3 CASSYGLALEQYF. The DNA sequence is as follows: TGTGCCAGCAGTTACGGACTAGCGCTCGAGCAGTACTTC.